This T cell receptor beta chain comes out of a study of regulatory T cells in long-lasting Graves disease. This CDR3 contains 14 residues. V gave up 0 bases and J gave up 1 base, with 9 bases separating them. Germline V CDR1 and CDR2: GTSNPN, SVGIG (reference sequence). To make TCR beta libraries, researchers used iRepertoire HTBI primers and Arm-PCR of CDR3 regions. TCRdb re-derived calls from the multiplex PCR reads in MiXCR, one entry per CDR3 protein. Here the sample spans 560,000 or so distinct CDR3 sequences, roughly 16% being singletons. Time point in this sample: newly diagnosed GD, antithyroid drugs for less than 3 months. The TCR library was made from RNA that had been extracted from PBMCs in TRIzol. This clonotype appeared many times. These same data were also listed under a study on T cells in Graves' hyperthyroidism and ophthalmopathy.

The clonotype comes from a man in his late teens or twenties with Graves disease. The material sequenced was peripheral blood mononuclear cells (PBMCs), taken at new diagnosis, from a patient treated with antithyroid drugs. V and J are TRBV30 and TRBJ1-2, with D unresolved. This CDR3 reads CAWSVPPSNYGYTF. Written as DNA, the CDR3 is TGTGCCTGGAGTGTACCACCGAGTAACTATGGCTACACCTTC.